A single sample is the source of the 14 T cell receptor beta chains below, sequenced in a study of Tregs in tolerant kidney transplant recipients. Repertoires were generated with immunoSEQ multiplex PCR, while TCRdb's copy carries only in-frame clones and drops some. The sample carries about 87,000 clones, 93% recorded once. The specimen was CD4+ T cells from blood, collected before the transplant. The receptor set was obtained from a human donor who received a combined kidney and bone marrow transplant.

V is TRBV7-2 and J is TRBJ1-1, with a weak D call TRBD1 (6 bases). The germline CDR1 and CDR2 sequences are SGHTA and FQGNSA. The ends were cut back, 5 bases at V and 1 base at J, with 14 bases in the middle. This CDR3 has 15 amino acids. This CDR3 is CASSQDRIQNTEAFF. The CDR3 DNA follows: TGTGCCAGCAGCCAAGACAGGATTCAGAACACTGAAGCTTTCTTT.

The chain couples TRBV5-1 to TRBJ2-1, with 13 bases identical to TRBD2. The CDR3 loop spans 19 amino acids. CDR1 SGHRS and CDR2 YFSETQ come from the germline V gene. Germline trimming cut 2 bases from V and 0 bases from J; bases unmatched to any gene: 8. CDR3 protein: CASSFPGLAGFSSYNEQFF. CDR3 DNA: TGCGCCAGCAGCTTTCCGGGACTAGCGGGATTCAGCTCCTACAATGAGCAGTTCTTC.

The V gene is TRBV4-2, the J gene TRBJ1-1; TRBD1 matches 7 bases. The CDR3 length is 18 residues. With V trimmed by 1 base and J by 1 base, 12 bases remained unmatched. The germline CDR1 and CDR2 sequences are LGHNA and YNFKEQ. The CDR3 DNA sequence: TGTGCCAGCAGCCAAGGCTCAGGACAGGTTATGCGGAACACTGAAGCTTTCTTT. This sequence encodes CASSQGSGQVMRNTEAFF.

This chain uses TRBV19 with TRBJ1-1; D unclear. The V and J ends lost 6 bases and 0 bases respectively, with 8 bases between them. Germline CDR1 is LNHDA and CDR2 is SQIVND (reference sequence). The CDR3 has 13 residues. This CDR3 is CASRKPVNTEAFF. Here the CDR3 DNA reads TGTGCCAGTAGGAAACCAGTGAACACTGAAGCTTTCTTT.

The chain employs TRBV2 and TRBJ2-2; 9 bases line up with TRBD1. This CDR3 has 14 amino acids. Losses at the gene ends were 10 bases for V and 2 bases for J; bases not matched to a gene: 5. Germline CDR1 is SNHLY and CDR2 is FYNNEI. CDR3 loop: CATGTGRNTGELFF. CDR3 nucleotide sequence: TGTGCCACCGGGACAGGGAGAAACACCGGGGAGCTGTTTTTT.

The J gene is TRBJ2-4, the V gene TRBV19, with 14 bases fitting TRBD2. This CDR3 region has 16 residues. Trimming at V came to 5 bases and at J to 9 bases, leaving 9 bases not matched to a gene. Germline V gene data show CDR1 as LNHDA and CDR2 as SQIVND (reference sequence). CDR3 DNA: TGTGCCAGTAGTGCGGGACTAGCGGGAGCGGCAAGCATTCAGTACTTC. Translated, it gives CASSAGLAGAASIQYF.

The chain links TRBV2 to TRBJ1-5; D gene ambiguous. CDR3 length equals 15 residues. CDR1 is SNHLY, CDR2 FYNNEI, per germline. Trimming removed 8 bases from V and 0 bases from J, with 14 bases in between. This CDR3 is CASGSGPGSNQPQHF. As DNA, the CDR3 is TGTGCCAGCGGGAGCGGGCCCGGTAGCAATCAGCCCCAGCATTTT.

The table lists this clone with a count of one. V is TRBV2 and J is TRBJ2-1, with 8 positions matching TRBD2. Unmatched junction bases numbered 8, after V lost 4 bases and J lost 6 bases. CDR1 SNHLY and CDR2 FYNNEI come from the germline V gene. CDR3 size: 15 residues. This chain's CDR3 is CASSGDREGRNEQFF. CDR3 in DNA: TGTGCCAGCAGTGGGGATCGGGAGGGCCGCAATGAGCAGTTCTTC.

The chain links TRBV7-2 to TRBJ1-2, with 10 nucleotides matching TRBD1. The CDR3 is 15 residues long. The germline V gene has CDR1 SGHTA and CDR2 FQGNSA. V lost 7 bases and J lost 6; bases outside the gene matches: 11. Here the CDR3 reads CASTQPGQGIDGYTF. In DNA, the CDR3 is TGTGCCAGCACCCAACCGGGACAGGGGATCGATGGCTACACCTTC.

The chain links TRBV21-1 to TRBJ1-1; the table's D call of TRBD1 was not tested on the DNA. TRBV21-1 is tagged as a pseudogene. The CDR3 loop spans 16 amino acids. This CDR3 reads CASSMSRGARNTEAFF. CDR3 in DNA: TGTGCCAGCAGCATGTCCAGGGGAGCGAGGAACACTGAAGCTTTCTTT.

Points on this clone: One end of the junction is discordant with germline, which a read error may explain. This CDR3 is also generated by other DNA sequences in the sample. The chain uses TRBV4-3 and TRBJ1-6; no firm D call. CDR1 LGHNA and CDR2 YSLEER come from the germline V gene. The CDR3 consists of 15 residues. The CDR3 region is CASSQDRGYNSPLHF. The DNA of the CDR3 is TGCGCCAGCAGCCAAGATCGGGGATATAATTCCCCCCTCCACTTT.

The chain links TRBV5-1 to TRBJ2-3; 7 bases map to TRBD2. Germline V CDR1 and CDR2: SGHRS, YFSETQ. With 0 bases clipped from V and 2 bases from J, the junction kept 12 bases outside the gene matches. CDR3 length: 18 amino acids. The CDR3 DNA reads as TGCGCCAGCAGCTTGGATCGACAGAGGACTAGTTTCACAGATACGCAGTATTTT. Protein: CASSLDRQRTSFTDTQYF.

The chain links TRBV11-3 to TRBJ2-7; tentatively, D is TRBD1 (6 bases). This CDR3 has 15 amino acids. Trimming removed 1 base from V and 3 bases from J, with 13 bases in between. From germline, CDR1 is SGHNT and CDR2 YENEEA. The CDR3 DNA follows: TGTGCCAGCAGCTTAGCGGGACACTTAATCTACGAGCAGTACTTC. It specifies CASSLAGHLIYEQYF. The full variable domain, rest sourced from reference TRBV11-3 and TRBJ2-7, is EAGVVQSPRYKIIEKKQPVAFWCNPISGHNTLYWYLQNLGQGPELLIRYENEEAVDDSQLPKDRFSAERLKGVDSTLKIQPAELGDSAVYLCASSLAGHLIYEQYFGPGTRLTVT.

The chain carries TRBV19 and TRBJ2-7; a weak D match, TRBD1 (6 bases). The germline V gene has CDR1 LNHDA and CDR2 SQIVND (reference sequence). The CDR3 consists of 15 residues. The germline V and J ends were trimmed by 4 bases and 0 bases, with 13 bases remaining between them. The CDR3 coding sequence is TGTGCCAGTAGTACGCAGGGGCAGCCCTCCTACGAGCAGTACTTC. Its protein product is CASSTQGQPSYEQYF.